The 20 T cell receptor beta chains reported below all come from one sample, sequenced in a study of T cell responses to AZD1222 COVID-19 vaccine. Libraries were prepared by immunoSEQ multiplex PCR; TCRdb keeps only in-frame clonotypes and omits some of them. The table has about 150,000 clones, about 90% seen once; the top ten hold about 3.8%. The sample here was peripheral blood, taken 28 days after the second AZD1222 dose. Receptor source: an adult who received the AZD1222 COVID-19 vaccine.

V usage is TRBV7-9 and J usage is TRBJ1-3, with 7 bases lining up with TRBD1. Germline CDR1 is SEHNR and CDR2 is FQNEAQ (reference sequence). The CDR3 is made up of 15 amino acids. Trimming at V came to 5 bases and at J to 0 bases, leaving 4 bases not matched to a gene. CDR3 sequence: CASSPQGSSGNTIYF. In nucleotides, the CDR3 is TGTGCCAGCAGCCCACAGGGGAGCTCTGGAAACACCATATATTTT.

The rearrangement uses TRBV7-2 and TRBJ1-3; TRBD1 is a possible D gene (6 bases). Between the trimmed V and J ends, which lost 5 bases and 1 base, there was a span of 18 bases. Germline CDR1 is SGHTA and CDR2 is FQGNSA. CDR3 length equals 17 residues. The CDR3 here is CASSPETGLDSGNTIYF. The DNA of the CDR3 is TGTGCCAGCAGCCCGGAAACAGGGCTCGATTCTGGAAACACCATATATTTT.

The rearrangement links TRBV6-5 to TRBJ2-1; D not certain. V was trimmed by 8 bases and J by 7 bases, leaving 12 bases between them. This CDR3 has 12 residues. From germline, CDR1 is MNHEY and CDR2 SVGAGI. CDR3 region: CASAASWNEQFF. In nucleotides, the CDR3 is TGTGCCAGCGCAGCAAGCTGGAATGAGCAGTTCTTC.

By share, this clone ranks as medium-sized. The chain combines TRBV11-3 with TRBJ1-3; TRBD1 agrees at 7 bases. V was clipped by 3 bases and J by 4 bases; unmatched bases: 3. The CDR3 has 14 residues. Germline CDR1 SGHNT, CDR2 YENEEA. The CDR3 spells CASSFVTGGNTIYF. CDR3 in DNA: TGTGCCAGCAGCTTTGTGACAGGGGGAAACACCATATATTTT.

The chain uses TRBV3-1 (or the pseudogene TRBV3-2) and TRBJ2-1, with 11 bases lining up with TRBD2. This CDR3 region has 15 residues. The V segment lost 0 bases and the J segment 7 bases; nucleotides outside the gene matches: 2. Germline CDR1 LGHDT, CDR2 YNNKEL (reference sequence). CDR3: CASSQEPSGGNEQFF. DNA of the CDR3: TGTGCCAGCAGCCAAGAGCCTAGCGGGGGGAATGAGCAGTTCTTC.

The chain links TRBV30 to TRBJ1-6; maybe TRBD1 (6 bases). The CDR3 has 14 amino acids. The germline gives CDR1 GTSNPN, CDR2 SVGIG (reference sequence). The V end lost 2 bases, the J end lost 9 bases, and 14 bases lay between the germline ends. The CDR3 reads CAWSSVQGSSPLHF. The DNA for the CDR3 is TGTGCCTGGAGTTCGGTACAGGGAAGTTCACCCCTCCACTTT.

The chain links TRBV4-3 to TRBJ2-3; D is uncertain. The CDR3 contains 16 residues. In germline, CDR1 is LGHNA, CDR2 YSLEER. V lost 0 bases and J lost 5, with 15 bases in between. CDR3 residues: CASSQESARSGDTQYF. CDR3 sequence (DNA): TGCGCCAGCAGCCAAGAAAGCGCCCGGAGTGGAGATACGCAGTATTTT.

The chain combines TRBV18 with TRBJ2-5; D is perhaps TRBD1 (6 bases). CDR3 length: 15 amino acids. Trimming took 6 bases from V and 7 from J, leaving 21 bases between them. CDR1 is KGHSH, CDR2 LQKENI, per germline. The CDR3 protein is CASSTSQGRRWTQYF. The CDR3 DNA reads TGTGCCAGCTCGACATCACAGGGTAGGAGATGGACCCAGTACTTC.

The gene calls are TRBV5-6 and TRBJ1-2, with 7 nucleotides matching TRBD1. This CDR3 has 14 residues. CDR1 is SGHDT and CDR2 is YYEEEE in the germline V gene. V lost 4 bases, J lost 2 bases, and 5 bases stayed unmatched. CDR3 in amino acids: CASSTLTGNYGYTF. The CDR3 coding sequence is TGTGCCAGCAGCACCCTGACAGGGAACTATGGCTACACCTTC. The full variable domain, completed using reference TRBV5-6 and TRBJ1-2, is DAGVTQSPTHLIKTRGQQVTLRCSPKSGHDTVSWYQQALGQGPQFIFQYYEEEERQRGNFPDRFSGHQFPNYSSELNVNALLLGDSALYLCASSTLTGNYGYTFGSGTRLTVV.

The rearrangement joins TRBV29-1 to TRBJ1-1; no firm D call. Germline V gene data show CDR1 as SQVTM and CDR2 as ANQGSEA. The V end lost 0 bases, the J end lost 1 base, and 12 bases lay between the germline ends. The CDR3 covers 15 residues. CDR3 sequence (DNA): TGCAGCGTTGAAGATTCGAGTACCTGGAACACTGAAGCTTTCTTT. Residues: CSVEDSSTWNTEAFF.

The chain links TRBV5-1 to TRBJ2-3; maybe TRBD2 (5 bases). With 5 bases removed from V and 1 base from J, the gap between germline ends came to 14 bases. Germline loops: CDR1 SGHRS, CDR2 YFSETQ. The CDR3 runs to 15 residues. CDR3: CASRRLAHRTDTQYF. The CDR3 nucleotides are TGCGCCAGCAGACGTCTAGCCCACCGCACAGATACGCAGTATTTT. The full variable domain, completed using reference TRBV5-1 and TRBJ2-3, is KAGVTQTPRYLIKTRGQQVTLSCSPISGHRSVSWYQQTPGQGLQFLFEYFSETQRNKGNFPGRFSGRQFSNSRSEMNVSTLELGDSALYLCASRRLAHRTDTQYFGPGTRLTVL.

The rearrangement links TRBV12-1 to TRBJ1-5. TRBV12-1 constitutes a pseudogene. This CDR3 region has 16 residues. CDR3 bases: TGTGCCAGCAGCTACACCGGGACGGAATACAATCAGCCCCAGCATTTT. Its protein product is CASSYTGTEYNQPQHF.

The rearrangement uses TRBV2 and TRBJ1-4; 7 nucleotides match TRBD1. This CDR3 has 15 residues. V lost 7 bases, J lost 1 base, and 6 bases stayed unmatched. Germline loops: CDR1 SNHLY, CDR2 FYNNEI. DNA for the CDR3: TGTGCCAGCAATAGAACAGGGGAAACTAATGAAAAACTGTTTTTT. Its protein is CASNRTGETNEKLFF.

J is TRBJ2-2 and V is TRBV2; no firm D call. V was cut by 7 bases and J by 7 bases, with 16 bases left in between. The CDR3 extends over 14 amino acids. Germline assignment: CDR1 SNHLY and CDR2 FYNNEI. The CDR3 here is CASKNGLAIGELFF. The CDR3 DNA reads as TGTGCCAGCAAGAATGGGCTCGCGATCGGGGAGCTGTTTTTT.

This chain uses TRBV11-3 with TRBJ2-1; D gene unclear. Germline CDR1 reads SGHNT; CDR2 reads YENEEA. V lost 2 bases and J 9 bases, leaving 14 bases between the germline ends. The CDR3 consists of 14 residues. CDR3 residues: CASSLRPSLSEQFF. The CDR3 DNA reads TGTGCCAGCAGCTTAAGACCCTCCCTGAGTGAGCAGTTCTTC.

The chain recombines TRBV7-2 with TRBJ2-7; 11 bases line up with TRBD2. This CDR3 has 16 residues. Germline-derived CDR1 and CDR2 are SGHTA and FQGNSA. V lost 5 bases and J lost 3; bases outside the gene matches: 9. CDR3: CASSPPGTSGHYEQYF. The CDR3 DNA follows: TGTGCCAGCAGCCCGCCAGGGACTAGCGGACACTACGAGCAGTACTTC.

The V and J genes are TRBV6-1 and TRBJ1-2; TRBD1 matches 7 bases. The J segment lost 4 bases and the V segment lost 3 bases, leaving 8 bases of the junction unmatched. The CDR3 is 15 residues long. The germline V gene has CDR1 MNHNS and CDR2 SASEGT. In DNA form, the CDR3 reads TGTGCCAGCAGTGATGACAGGGACGGTGGCTATGGCTACACCTTC. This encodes CASSDDRDGGYGYTF.

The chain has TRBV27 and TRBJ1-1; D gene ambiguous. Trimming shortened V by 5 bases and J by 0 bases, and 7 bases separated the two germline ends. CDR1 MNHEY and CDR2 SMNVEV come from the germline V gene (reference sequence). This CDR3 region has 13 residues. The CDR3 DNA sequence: TGTGCCAGCAGTCAAATAGTGAACACTGAAGCTTTCTTT. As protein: CASSQIVNTEAFF.

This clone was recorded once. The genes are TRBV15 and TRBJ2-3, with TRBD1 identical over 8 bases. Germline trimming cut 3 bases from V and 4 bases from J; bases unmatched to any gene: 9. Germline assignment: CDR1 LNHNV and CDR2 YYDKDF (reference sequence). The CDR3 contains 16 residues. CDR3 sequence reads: CATSSARQGRPDTQYF. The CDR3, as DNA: TGTGCCACCAGCAGTGCGCGACAGGGGAGGCCAGATACGCAGTATTTT.

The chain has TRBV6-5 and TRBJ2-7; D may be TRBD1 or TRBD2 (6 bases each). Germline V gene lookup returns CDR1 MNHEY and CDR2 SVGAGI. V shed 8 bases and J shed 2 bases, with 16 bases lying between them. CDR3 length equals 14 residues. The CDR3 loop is CASGGGRGTYEQYF. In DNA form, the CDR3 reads TGTGCCAGCGGAGGGGGTCGCGGGACCTACGAGCAGTACTTC.